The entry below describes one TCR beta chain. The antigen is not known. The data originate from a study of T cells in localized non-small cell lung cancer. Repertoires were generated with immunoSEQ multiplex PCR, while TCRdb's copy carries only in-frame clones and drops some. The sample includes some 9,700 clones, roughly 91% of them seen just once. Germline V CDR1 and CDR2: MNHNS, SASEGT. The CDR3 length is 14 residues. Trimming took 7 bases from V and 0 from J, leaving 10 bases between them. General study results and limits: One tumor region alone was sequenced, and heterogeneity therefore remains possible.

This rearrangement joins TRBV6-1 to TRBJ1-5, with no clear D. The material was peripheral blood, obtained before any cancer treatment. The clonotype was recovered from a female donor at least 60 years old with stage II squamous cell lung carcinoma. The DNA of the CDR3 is TGTGCCAGCACCGAGGGTTATAGCAATCAGCCCCAGCATTTT. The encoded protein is CASTEGYSNQPQHF.